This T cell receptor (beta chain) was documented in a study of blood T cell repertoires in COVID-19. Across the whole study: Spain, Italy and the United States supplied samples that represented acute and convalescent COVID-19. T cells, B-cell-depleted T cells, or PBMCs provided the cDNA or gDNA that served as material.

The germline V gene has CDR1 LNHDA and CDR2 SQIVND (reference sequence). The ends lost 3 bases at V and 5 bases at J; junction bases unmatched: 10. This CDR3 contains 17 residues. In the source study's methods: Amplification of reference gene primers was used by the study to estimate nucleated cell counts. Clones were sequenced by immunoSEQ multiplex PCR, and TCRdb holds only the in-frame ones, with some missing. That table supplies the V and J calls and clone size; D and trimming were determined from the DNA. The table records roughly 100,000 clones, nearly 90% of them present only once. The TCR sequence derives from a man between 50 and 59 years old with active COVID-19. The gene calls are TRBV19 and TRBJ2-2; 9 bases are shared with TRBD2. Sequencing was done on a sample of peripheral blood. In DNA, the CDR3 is TGTGCCAGTAGTATCATAGCGGGGGCCCTCCAGACCGGGGAGCTGTTTTTT. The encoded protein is CASSIIAGALQTGELFF.